These 6 T cell receptor beta chains came from one sample sequenced in a study of T-cell memory formation after mild COVID-19. Using its own MiXCR run on the 5' RACE reads, TCRdb lists one record per CDR3 protein. The table includes 250,000 to 300,000 distinct CDR3 sequences, approximately 7.6% detected once. The specimen sequenced was PBMCs or a T cell subset sorted from them (not recorded which). The receptors stem from a man younger than 35 who had mild COVID-19 (a few samples of this study predate the infection). Cell type and time point are not known.

This clonotype was counted between two and nine times. The chain is built from TRBV9 and TRBJ2-7, with D maybe TRBD2 (5 bases). The V gene's germline CDR1 is SGDLS and CDR2 YYNGEE. The V and J ends lost 3 bases and 5 bases respectively, with 12 bases between them. The CDR3 is 13 amino acids. The CDR3 is CASSATGSDEQYV. CDR3 bases: TGTGCCAGCAGCGCGACGGGTAGCGACGAGCAGTACGTC.

The chain carries TRBV7-9 and TRBJ1-4, with D hard to call. The germline V gene has CDR1 SEHNR and CDR2 FQNEAQ (reference sequence). V was clipped by 1 base and J by 0 bases, with 9 bases between them. This CDR3 contains 16 residues. CDR3 protein: CASSLGRVATNEKLFF. The CDR3 DNA reads TGTGCCAGCAGCTTAGGTCGGGTTGCAACTAATGAAAAACTGTTTTTT.

The chain combines TRBV5-5 with TRBJ2-7; tentatively, D is TRBD1 (5 bases). Trimming took 2 bases from V and 3 from J, leaving 12 bases between them. In germline, CDR1 is SGHKS, CDR2 YYEKEE (reference sequence). This CDR3 contains 14 residues. CDR3 protein: CASSFERTIYEQYF. CDR3 DNA: TGTGCCAGCAGCTTCGAAAGGACAATCTACGAGCAGTACTTC. The whole variable domain, remainder taken from reference TRBV5-5 and TRBJ2-7, is DAGVTQSPTHLIKTRGQQVTLRCSPISGHKSVSWYQQVLGQGPQFIFQYYEKEERGRGNFPDRFSARQFPNYSSELNVNALLLGDSALYLCASSFERTIYEQYFGPGTRLTVT.

The chain combines TRBV5-5 with TRBJ1-5; D is undetermined. CDR3 length equals 14 residues. V was pared by 1 base and J by 3 bases, with 8 bases between. Germline CDR1 SGHKS, CDR2 YYEKEE (reference sequence). CDR3 nucleotide sequence: TGTGCCAGCAGCTTGCGAGAGGCCAATCAGCCCCAGCATTTT. Protein product: CASSLREANQPQHF. The complete variable domain, with remaining parts taken from reference TRBV5-5 and TRBJ1-5, reads DAGVTQSPTHLIKTRGQQVTLRCSPISGHKSVSWYQQVLGQGPQFIFQYYEKEERGRGNFPDRFSARQFPNYSSELNVNALLLGDSALYLCASSLREANQPQHFGDGTRLSIL.

This clonotype has ten or more counts. The chain links TRBV6-5 to TRBJ2-1; perhaps TRBD1 as D (5 bases). Trimming shortened V by 6 bases and J by 15 bases, and 15 bases separated the two germline ends. Germline CDR1 and CDR2: MNHEY and SVGAGI. The CDR3 has 11 residues. The CDR3 bases are TGTGCCAGCAGAGCAGGGTCCGCGGTGTTCTTC. As protein: CASRAGSAVFF.

This clonotype was seen only a few times. The chain carries TRBV12-3 or TRBV12-4 and TRBJ1-4; D may be TRBD1 (6 bases). The CDR3 contains 15 residues. V dropped 3 bases and J dropped 6 bases, with 14 bases sitting between them. The CDR3 DNA sequence: TGTGCCAGCAGTTTCGCGAGGGGGGGCGATGAAAAACTGTTTTTT. Its protein product is CASSFARGGDEKLFF.